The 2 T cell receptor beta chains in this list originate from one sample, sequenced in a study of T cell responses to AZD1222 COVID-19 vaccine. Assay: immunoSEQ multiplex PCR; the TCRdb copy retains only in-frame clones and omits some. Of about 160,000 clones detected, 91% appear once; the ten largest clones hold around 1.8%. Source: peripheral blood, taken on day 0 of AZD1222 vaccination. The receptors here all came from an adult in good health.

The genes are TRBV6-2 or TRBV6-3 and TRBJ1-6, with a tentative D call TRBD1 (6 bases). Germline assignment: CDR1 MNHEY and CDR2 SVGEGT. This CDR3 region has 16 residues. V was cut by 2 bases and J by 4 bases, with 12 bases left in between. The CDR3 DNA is TGTGCCAGCAGTTACCCTCGACAGGATTATAATTCACCCCTCCACTTT. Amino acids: CASSYPRQDYNSPLHF.

This CDR3 is CASGDRGKNTEAFF. The CDR3 nucleotides are TGCGCCAGTGGGGACAGGGGGAAGAACACTGAAGCTTTCTTT. V and J are TRBV5-1 and TRBJ1-1; 11 bases match TRBD1. The V gene end was trimmed by 8 bases and the J gene end by 1 base; junction bases not matched to a gene: 4. Germline V gene data show CDR1 as SGHRS and CDR2 as YFSETQ. The CDR3 contains 14 residues. The complete variable domain, with remaining parts taken from reference TRBV5-1 and TRBJ1-1, reads KAGVTQTPRYLIKTRGQQVTLSCSPISGHRSVSWYQQTPGQGLQFLFEYFSETQRNKGNFPGRFSGRQFSNSRSEMNVSTLELGDSALYLCASGDRGKNTEAFFGQGTRLTVV.